This T cell receptor beta chain was captured in a study of T cell repertoires in cytomegalovirus infection. Findings and limits, study-wide: CMV carriers having the relevant HLA were flagged by cumulative public TCR beta family frequency. Ex vivo responses were dominated by HLA-C-restricted CMV-specific TCR beta clonotypes.

TCRdb re-called the reads through MiXCR, storing one row per CDR3 protein. Among 400,000 to 550,000 distinct CDR3 sequences listed, around 11% were seen once. This clonotype was counted at least ten times. As yet, its antigen is unknown. CDR1 SGHVS and CDR2 FNYEAQ come from the germline V gene. The CDR3 has 14 amino acids. With 2 bases removed from V and 1 base from J, the gap between germline ends came to 8 bases. The receptor comes from a human donor in good health (CMV status not recorded). Some clones in this sample may be carry-over from other donors' samples. Sequencing input: PBMCs. This chain uses TRBV7-6 with TRBJ1-1; D unclear. CDR3 in amino acids: CASSLKRENTEAFF. The DNA for the CDR3 is TGTGCCAGCAGCTTAAAAAGGGAGAACACTGAAGCTTTCTTT.